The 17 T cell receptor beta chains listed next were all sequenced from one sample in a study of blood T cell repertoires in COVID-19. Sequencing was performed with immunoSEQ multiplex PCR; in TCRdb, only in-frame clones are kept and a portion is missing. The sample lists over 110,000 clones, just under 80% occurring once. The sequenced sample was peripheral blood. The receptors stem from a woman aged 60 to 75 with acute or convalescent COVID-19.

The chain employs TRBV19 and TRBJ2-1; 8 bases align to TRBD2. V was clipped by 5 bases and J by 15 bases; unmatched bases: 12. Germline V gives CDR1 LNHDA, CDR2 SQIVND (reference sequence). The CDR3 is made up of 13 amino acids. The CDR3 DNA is TGTGCCAGTAGTCCCCAGGGGTTAGCGGGACTGTTCTTC. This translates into CASSPQGLAGLFF.

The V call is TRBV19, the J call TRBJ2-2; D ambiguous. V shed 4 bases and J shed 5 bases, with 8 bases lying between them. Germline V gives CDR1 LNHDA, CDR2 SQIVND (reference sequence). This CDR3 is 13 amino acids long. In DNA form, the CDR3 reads TGTGCCAGTAGTAATGCGATAACCGGGGAGCTGTTTTTT. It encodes CASSNAITGELFF.

The chain's CDR3 is CAIRGTDTGELFF. Written as DNA, the CDR3 is TGTGCCATCCGGGGAACGGACACCGGGGAGCTGTTTTTT. V usage is TRBV10-3 and J usage is TRBJ2-2, with a tentative D call TRBD2 (5 bases). This CDR3 has 13 residues. V was trimmed by 8 bases and J by 3 bases, leaving 10 bases between them. Per the germline V gene, CDR1 is ENHRY and CDR2 is SYGVKD.

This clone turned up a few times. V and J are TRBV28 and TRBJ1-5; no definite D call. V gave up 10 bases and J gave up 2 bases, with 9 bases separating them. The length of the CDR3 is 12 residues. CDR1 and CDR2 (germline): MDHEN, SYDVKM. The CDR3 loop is CATTEGNQPQHF. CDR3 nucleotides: TGTGCCACCACTGAGGGCAATCAGCCCCAGCATTTT.

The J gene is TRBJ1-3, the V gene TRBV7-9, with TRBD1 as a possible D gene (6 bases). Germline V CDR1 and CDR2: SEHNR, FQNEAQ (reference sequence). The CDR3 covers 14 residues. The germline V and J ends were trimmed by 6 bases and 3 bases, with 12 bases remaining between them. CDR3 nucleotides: TGTGCCAGCAGACGGGAAGGGGGTGGAAACACCATATATTTT. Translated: CASRREGGGNTIYF.

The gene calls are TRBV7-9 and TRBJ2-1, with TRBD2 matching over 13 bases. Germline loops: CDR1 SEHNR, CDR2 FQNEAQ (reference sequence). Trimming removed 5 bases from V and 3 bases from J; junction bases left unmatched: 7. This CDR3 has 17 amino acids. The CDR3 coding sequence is TGTGCCAGCAGCGGACTGACTAGCGGGAGGATCTACAATGAGCAGTTCTTC. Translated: CASSGLTSGRIYNEQFF.

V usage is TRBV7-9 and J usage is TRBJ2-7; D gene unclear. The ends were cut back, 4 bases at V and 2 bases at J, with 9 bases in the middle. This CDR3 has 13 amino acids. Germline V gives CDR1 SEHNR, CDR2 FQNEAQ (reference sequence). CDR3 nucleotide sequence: TGTGCCAGCAGCTACGGGTCGACCTACGAGCAGTACTTC. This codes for CASSYGSTYEQYF. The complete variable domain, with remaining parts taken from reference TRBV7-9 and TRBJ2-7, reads DTGVSQNPRHKITKRGQNVTFRCDPISEHNRLYWYRQTLGQGPEFLTYFQNEAQLEKSRLLSDRFSAERPKGSFSTLEIQRTEQGDSAMYLCASSYGSTYEQYFGPGTRLTVT.

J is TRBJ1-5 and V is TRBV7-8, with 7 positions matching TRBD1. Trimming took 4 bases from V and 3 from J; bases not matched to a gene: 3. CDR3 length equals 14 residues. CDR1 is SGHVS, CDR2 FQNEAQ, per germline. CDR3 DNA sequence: TGTGCCAGCAGCTCGACAGGGCCCAATCAGCCCCAGCATTTT. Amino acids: CASSSTGPNQPQHF.

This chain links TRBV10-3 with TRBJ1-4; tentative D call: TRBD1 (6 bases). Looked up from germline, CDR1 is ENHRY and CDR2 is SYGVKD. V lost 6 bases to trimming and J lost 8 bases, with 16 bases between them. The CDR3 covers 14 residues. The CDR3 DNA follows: TGTGCCATCAGATCAGGGGAGGGTAGCGAAAAACTGTTTTTT. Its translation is CAIRSGEGSEKLFF.

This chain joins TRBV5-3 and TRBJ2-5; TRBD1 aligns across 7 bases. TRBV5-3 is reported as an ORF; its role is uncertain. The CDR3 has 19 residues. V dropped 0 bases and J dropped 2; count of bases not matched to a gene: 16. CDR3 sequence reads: CARSLAGRQGDKGQETQYF. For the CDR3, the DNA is TGTGCCAGAAGCTTGGCGGGGCGACAGGGCGATAAGGGGCAAGAGACCCAGTACTTC.

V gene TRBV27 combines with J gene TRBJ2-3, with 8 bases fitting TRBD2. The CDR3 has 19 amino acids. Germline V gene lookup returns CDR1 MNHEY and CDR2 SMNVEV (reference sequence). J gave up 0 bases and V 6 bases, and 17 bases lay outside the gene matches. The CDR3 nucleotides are TGTGCCAGCAGGCGGGCCGACGGGAGGGGCCCCCTTAGCACAGATACGCAGTATTTT. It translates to CASRRADGRGPLSTDTQYF.

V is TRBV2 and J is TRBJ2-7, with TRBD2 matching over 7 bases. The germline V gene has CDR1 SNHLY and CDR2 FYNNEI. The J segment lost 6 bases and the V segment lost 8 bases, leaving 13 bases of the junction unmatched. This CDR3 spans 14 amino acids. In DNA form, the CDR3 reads TGTGCCAGCCAGGGTGAGGGAGGGCCGGGCGAGCAGTACTTC. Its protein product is CASQGEGGPGEQYF.

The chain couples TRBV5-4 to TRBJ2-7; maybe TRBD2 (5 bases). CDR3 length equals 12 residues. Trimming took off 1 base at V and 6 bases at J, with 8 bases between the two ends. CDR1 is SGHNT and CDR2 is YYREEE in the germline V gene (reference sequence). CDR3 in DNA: TGTGCCAGCAGCTTGTACGGAGGCGAGCAGTACTTC. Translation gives CASSLYGGEQYF.

CDR3 DNA sequence: TGTGCCAGCAGCCGGACTAGCGGGAGTGGAACCGGGGAGCTGTTTTTT. It encodes CASSRTSGSGTGELFF. The V call is TRBV3-1 (or the pseudogene TRBV3-2), the J call TRBJ2-2, with TRBD2 matching 13 bases. The germline V gene has CDR1 LGHDT and CDR2 YNNKEL (reference sequence). The CDR3 loop spans 16 amino acids. After removal of 4 bases from V and 5 bases from J, the junction contained 4 bases not matched to a gene.

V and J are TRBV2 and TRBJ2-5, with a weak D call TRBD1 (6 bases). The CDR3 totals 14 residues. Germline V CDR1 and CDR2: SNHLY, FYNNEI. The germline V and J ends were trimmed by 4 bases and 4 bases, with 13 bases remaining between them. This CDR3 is CASSVRRGGETQYF. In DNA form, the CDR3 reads TGTGCCAGCAGTGTCCGCAGGGGCGGAGAGACCCAGTACTTC.

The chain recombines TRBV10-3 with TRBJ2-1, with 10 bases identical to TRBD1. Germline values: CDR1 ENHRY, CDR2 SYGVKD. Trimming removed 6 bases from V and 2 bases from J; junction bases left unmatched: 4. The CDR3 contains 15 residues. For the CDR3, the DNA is TGTGCCATCAGCCGGGACAGGGGAACCTACAATGAGCAGTTCTTC. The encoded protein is CAISRDRGTYNEQFF.

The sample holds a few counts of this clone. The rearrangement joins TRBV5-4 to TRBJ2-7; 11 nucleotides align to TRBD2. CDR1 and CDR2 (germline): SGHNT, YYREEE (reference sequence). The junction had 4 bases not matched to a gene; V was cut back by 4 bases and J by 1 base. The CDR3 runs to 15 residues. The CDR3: CASSPTSGRSYEQYF. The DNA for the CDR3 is TGTGCCAGCAGCCCCACTAGCGGGAGATCCTACGAGCAGTACTTC.